This T cell receptor beta chain came from a study of shared clonotypes between healthy human individuals. Study overall: Researchers drew samples from a couple of women and a few men aged 18 to 49. Each donor contributed plates that comprised three CD4 naive, three CD4 memory, two CD8 naive and one CD8 memory. Findings of the study overall: Sampling covered blood only; tissue repertoires likely differ. Depth of sequencing was expected to influence donor clonotype sharing.

Repertoires were generated with immunoSEQ multiplex PCR, while TCRdb's copy carries only in-frame clones and drops some. The sample gives about 2.2 million clones, under 95% of which show up once; 1.7% is in the top ten. As defined, naive CD8 cells were CD45RO-negative and positively selected for CCR7, with terminally differentiated effector memory CD45RA+ cells excluded. As regards this clone: Antigen unknown.

The CDR3 contains 19 residues. Germline V lookup: CDR1 SGDLS, CDR2 YYNGEE. V was clipped by 3 bases and J by 3 bases; unmatched bases: 17. This chain joins TRBV9 and TRBJ2-2; 7 positions match TRBD1. The receptor was derived from a man between 18 and 29 years old in good health. Some clones in this sample may be carry-over from other donors' samples. Sequencing was done on a sample of naive CD8+ T cells from PBMCs. Written as DNA, the CDR3 is TGTGCCAGCAGCGGGCGTATGACAGGGTCCTCCGGGGACACCGGGGAGCTGTTTTTT. As protein: CASSGRMTGSSGDTGELFF.